The clone carrying this T cell receptor (beta chain) was counted a single time. Its antigen is unknown. The data were taken from a study of PD-1 blockade in mismatch repair-deficient tumors. Looking at the study overall: Enrolled about 2012-2017, patients had progressing, pretreated mismatch repair-deficient cancers of about a dozen types. Overall study findings and caveats: After pembrolizumab, tumor-resident clones rose rapidly, then generally contracted before radiologic responses.

Profiled with immunoSEQ multiplex PCR; TCRdb holds only in-frame clones, not every one. This sample has about 100,000 clones, with 82% found just once. Every patient had mismatch repair deficiency by PCR or immunohistochemistry. TCR sequencing covered a few patients who responded to pembrolizumab. Per germline, CDR1 SGHRS and CDR2 YFSETQ. The CDR3 has 13 residues. The V end was cut by 0 bases, the J end by 6 bases, with 7 bases between. The chain employs TRBV5-1 and TRBJ2-1; D gene ambiguous. This clonotype was sampled from an adult with mismatch repair-deficient cancer. Sequencing used peripheral blood, obtained approximately 36 weeks after starting pembrolizumab. The CDR3 region is CASSLAYPNEQFF. The DNA of the CDR3 is TGCGCCAGCAGCTTGGCTTATCCCAATGAGCAGTTCTTC.